What follows are 10 T cell receptor beta chains derived from one specimen sequenced in a study of blood T cell repertoires in COVID-19. Using immunoSEQ multiplex PCR, the repertoire was profiled, and TCRdb retains in-frame clones only, with some absent. The data hold more than 200,000 clones, with about 88% observed a single time. Sequencing was carried out using peripheral blood. Every receptor here comes from a man between 65 and 79 years old with acute or convalescent COVID-19.

The CDR3 loop is CASSQDSSGSTTNEKLFF. CDR3 coding DNA: TGCGCCAGCAGCCAAGATTCGTCTGGGAGTACAACTAATGAAAAACTGTTTTTT. This chain uses TRBV4-1 with TRBJ1-4; D gene unclear. The CDR3 is 18 residues long. CDR1 and CDR2 (germline): MGHRA, YSYEKL. Trimming removed 0 bases from V and 0 bases from J, with 14 bases in between.

V usage is TRBV5-6 and J usage is TRBJ2-7, with TRBD1 matching 10 bases. The CDR3 runs 14 residues. J was trimmed by 9 bases and V by 4 bases; bases with no gene match: 10. In germline, CDR1 is SGHDT, CDR2 YYEEEE. The CDR3 protein is CASSGGQGITGQYF. DNA of the CDR3: TGTGCCAGCAGCGGGGGACAGGGGATAACGGGGCAGTACTTC. Using reference TRBV5-6 and TRBJ2-7 for the parts outside the CDR3, the full variable domain is DAGVTQSPTHLIKTRGQQVTLRCSPKSGHDTVSWYQQALGQGPQFIFQYYEEEERQRGNFPDRFSGHQFPNYSSELNVNALLLGDSALYLCASSGGQGITGQYFGPGTRLTVT.

This clone has a single count. The chain employs TRBV9 and TRBJ1-2, with D tentatively TRBD1 (5 bases). The CDR3 consists of 16 residues. The ends were cut back, 4 bases at V and 4 bases at J, with 20 bases in the middle. CDR1 and CDR2 (germline): SGDLS, YYNGEE. DNA for the CDR3: TGTGCCAGCAGCCCCCCAGGGATCCTTAGAGGCTATGGCTACACCTTC. It specifies CASSPPGILRGYGYTF. Together with reference TRBV9 and TRBJ1-2, the CDR3 gives the full variable domain: DSGVTQTPKHLITATGQRVTLRCSPRSGDLSVYWYQQSLDQGLQFLIQYYNGEERAKGNILERFSAQQFPDLHSELNLSSLELGDSALYFCASSPPGILRGYGYTFGSGTRLTVV.

The V gene is TRBV4-1, the J gene TRBJ1-1; 11 nucleotides align to TRBD1. V gave up 8 bases and J gave up 0 bases; unmatched junction bases: 11. The germline gives CDR1 MGHRA, CDR2 YSYEKL. The CDR3 consists of 17 residues. For the CDR3, the DNA is TGCGCCAGCGAAAGAGGACAGGGGGCGAAGATGAACACTGAAGCTTTCTTT. Translating gives CASERGQGAKMNTEAFF.

The chain employs TRBV7-6 and TRBJ2-3, with TRBD2 identical over 14 bases. The CDR3 loop spans 17 amino acids. Germline CDR1 SGHVS, CDR2 FNYEAQ. Trimming removed 5 bases from V and 5 bases from J; junction bases left unmatched: 9. This CDR3 reads CASSRRLAGGSGDTQYF. DNA for the CDR3: TGTGCCAGCAGCCGCAGACTAGCGGGAGGGTCTGGAGATACGCAGTATTTT.

The CDR3 loop is CASSYMTGGETQYF. The DNA of the CDR3 is TGTGCCAGCAGTTACATGACAGGGGGGGAGACCCAGTACTTC. V and J are TRBV6-6 and TRBJ2-5, with 9 positions matching TRBD1. Germline V CDR1 and CDR2: MNHNY, SVGAGI (reference sequence). The CDR3 has 14 residues. Losses at the gene ends were 2 bases for V and 5 bases for J; bases not matched to a gene: 3.

This clone was recorded once. This rearrangement joins TRBV6-5 to TRBJ2-7; 11 bases agree with TRBD2. This CDR3 spans 15 amino acids. With V trimmed by 6 bases and J by 2 bases, 6 bases remained unmatched. Germline CDR1 MNHEY, CDR2 SVGAGI. The CDR3 nucleotides are TGTGCCAGCAGCCAGACTAGCGGGACGCCCTACGAGCAGTACTTC. This codes for CASSQTSGTPYEQYF.

This chain uses TRBV27 with TRBJ2-5; 13 positions match TRBD2. This CDR3 spans 17 amino acids. The junction had 7 bases not matched to a gene; V was cut back by 4 bases and J by 2 bases. The germline V gene encodes CDR1 MNHEY and CDR2 SMNVEV (reference sequence). CDR3 sequence reads: CASSSQGLAGIQETQYF. The CDR3 DNA sequence: TGTGCCAGCAGTTCGCAGGGACTAGCGGGAATTCAAGAGACCCAGTACTTC.

This chain links TRBV10-3 with TRBJ2-1, with TRBD2 matching 14 bases. The CDR3 consists of 19 residues. Germline V lookup: CDR1 ENHRY, CDR2 SYGVKD. The trim removed 4 bases at V and 1 base at J, leaving 9 bases unmatched. CDR3 residues: CAISGAGLAGASSYNEQFF. The CDR3 nucleotides read TGTGCCATCAGTGGGGCGGGACTAGCGGGAGCCTCGTCCTACAATGAGCAGTTCTTC.

This clone was found once. The chain uses TRBV19 and TRBJ2-1; no firm D call. The CDR3 has 12 residues. Germline assignment: CDR1 LNHDA and CDR2 SQIVND (reference sequence). V was shortened by 6 bases and J by 9 bases, with 12 bases between the two germline ends. Here the CDR3 reads CASRSASSEQFF. In nucleotides, the CDR3 is TGTGCCAGTAGAAGCGCCAGCAGTGAGCAGTTCTTC.